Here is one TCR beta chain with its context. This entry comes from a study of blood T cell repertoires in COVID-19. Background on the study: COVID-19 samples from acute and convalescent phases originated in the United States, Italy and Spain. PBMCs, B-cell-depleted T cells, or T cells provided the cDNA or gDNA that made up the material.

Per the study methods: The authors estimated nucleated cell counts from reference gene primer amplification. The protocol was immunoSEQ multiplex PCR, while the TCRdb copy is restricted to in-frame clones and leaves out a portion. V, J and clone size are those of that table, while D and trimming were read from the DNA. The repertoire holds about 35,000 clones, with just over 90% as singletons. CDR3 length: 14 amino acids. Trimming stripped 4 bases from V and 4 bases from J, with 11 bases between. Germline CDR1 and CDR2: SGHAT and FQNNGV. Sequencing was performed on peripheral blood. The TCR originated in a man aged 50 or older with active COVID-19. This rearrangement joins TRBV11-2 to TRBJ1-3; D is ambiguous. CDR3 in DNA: TGTGCCAGCAGCTCCAGACACGGAGGAAACACCATATATTTT. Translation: CASSSRHGGNTIYF.